The entry below describes one TCR beta chain. Its recognized antigen is unknown. No qualities accompany the bases; no much larger clone lies one base away. The sample belongs to a study of blood T cell repertoires in COVID-19 (dated by TCRdb to the early 2020s). About the study as a whole: Samples from collaborators originated in the United States, Italy and Spain and spanned both the acute and convalescent phases of COVID-19. The prospective study material was composed of cDNA or gDNA derived from T cells, B-cell-depleted T cells, or PBMCs. Deeply sampled blood TCRbeta repertoires from subjects exposed to, actively infected with, or recovered from COVID-19 were included in the dataset. A freely available public database, intended as a resource for researchers studying the immune response to SARS-CoV-2, is where the repertoires were released. Samples came from the ongoing ImmuneRACE study (first 160 participants) plus 1,254 subjects from 6 global collaborators. The sample metadata nearly always contained a de-identified subject ID, COVID-19 status, age in years and sex. HLA class I and class II types, where available, came from metadata supplied by the sample provider rather than from assay-based typing. What the authors observed across the whole study: How much clinical and demographic metadata was included differed by source and by participant, and the metadata was provided uncurated.

One collaborating source in Seattle enrolled patients during active infection and followed them longitudinally through the course of disease. Each collaborating institution followed its own protocols to collect whole blood in K2EDTA tubes. For TCRbeta analysis, collaborators shipped samples as frozen whole blood, isolated PBMCs, or DNA extracted from either of those sample types. TCRbeta CDR3 regions were amplified from genomic DNA by means of the immunoSEQ Assay, a bias-controlled multiplex PCR. The original methods were these. Within the assay, amplification of reference gene primers was used to estimate how many nucleated cells each sample contained. To quantify the absolute abundance of each unique TCRbeta CDR3 rearrangement, sequence reads were collapsed and filtered. For each sample, productive Simpson clonality was calculated by taking the square root of Simpson's diversity index across productive rearrangements. TCRdb provides this immuneACCESS table in a form limited to in-frame rearrangements. Some clones are lacking; in checked studies, under half of them reflect an unresolved V gene, and why the rest are absent is not known. V and J calls plus clone size are reproduced from that table; the DNA served to infer D and trimming. The sample data list approximately 45,000 clones, and 80% to 90% of these were observed just once. The ten largest account for approximately 3.8% of the sample.

Spanning cysteine to phenylalanine, the CDR3 consists of 11 amino acids. Only CDR3 DNA is held: 33 bases, read in frame from base 1. Taken from the germline V gene, the CDR1 and CDR2 loops are SNHLY and FYNNEI. V sheds 6 bases and J sheds 5 bases, leaving 7 bases between their ends. The rearrangement joined TRBV2 to TRBJ2-5; no D gene is confidently identified. This receptor was taken from a middle-aged man with COVID-19, enrolled during active disease. The sequenced material came from peripheral blood. The nucleotide sequence reads TGTGCCAGCAGCCCTCTGGAGACCCAGTACTTC. Translated, it gives CASSPLETQYF.